The following is a T cell receptor beta chain sequence with its context. Its antigen is currently unknown. These data come from a study of T cell responses to AZD1222 COVID-19 vaccine. Overall study findings and caveats: Seropositivity was recorded at baseline in only 6 or 7 AZD1222 recipients. A rise in Spike-specific TCR breadth and depth followed two AZD1222 doses. Possibly, clonal diversity was underestimated; donors were largely white British and included more females. Epitopes outside B.1.351 and B.1.1.7 mutated regions reportedly drew nearly half of spike TCRs.

Profiling relied on immunoSEQ multiplex PCR, and the TCRdb table lists in-frame clones only, not all of them. The table has over 100,000 clones, approximately 89% seen once. The germline CDR1 and CDR2 sequences are MNHEY and SVGAGI. The CDR3 consists of 14 residues. V gave up 1 base and J gave up 3 bases, with 10 bases separating them. The chain uses TRBV6-5 and TRBJ2-7; D gene unclear. The receptor was isolated from an adult in good health. The material sequenced was peripheral blood, taken on day 0 of AZD1222 vaccination. DNA of the CDR3: TGTGCCAGCAGTTACTTGGCAGTTGGCTACGAGCAGTACTTC. Translating it yields CASSYLAVGYEQYF.